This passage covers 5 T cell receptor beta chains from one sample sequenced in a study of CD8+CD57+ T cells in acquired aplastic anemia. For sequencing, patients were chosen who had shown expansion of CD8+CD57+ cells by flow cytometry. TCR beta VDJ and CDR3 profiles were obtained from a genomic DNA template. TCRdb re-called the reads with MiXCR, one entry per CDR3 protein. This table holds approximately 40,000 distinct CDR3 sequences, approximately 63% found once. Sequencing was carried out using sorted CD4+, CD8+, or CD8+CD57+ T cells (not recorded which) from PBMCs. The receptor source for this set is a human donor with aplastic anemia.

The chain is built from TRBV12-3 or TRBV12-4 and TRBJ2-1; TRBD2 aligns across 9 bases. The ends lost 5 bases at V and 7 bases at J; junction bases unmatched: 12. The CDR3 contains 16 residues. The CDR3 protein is CASSQLGPSGKNEQFF. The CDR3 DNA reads TGTGCCAGCAGTCAATTAGGCCCTAGCGGGAAGAATGAGCAGTTCTTC.

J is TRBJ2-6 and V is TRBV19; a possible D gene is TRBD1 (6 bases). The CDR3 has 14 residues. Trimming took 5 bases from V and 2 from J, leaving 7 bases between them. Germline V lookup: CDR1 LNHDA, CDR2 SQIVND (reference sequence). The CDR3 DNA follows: TGTGCCAGTAGTCCAGGGGCTGGGGCCAACGTCCTGACTTTC. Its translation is CASSPGAGANVLTF.

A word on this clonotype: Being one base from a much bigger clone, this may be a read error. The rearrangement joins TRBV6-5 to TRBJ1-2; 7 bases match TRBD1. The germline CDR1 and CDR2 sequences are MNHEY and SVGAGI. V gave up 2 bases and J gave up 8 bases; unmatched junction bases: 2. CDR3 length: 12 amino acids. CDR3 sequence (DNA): TGTGCCAGCAGTTACGACAGGGACGGCTACACCTTC. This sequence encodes CASSYDRDGYTF.

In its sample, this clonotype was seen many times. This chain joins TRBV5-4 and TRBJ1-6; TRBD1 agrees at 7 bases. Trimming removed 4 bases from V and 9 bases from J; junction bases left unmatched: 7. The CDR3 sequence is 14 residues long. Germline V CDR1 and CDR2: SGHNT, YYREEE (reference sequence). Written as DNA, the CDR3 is TGTGCCAGCAGCAGCAGGGGGTTAGGTTCACCCCTCCACTTT. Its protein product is CASSSRGLGSPLHF.

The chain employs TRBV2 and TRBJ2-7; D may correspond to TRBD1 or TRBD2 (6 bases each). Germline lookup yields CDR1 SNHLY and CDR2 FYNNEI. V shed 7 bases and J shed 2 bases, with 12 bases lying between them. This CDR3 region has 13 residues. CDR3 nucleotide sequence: TGTGCCAGCAACGACGGGGGCGCCTACGAGCAGTACTTC. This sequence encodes CASNDGGAYEQYF. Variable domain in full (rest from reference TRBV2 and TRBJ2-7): EPEVTQTPSHQVTQMGQEVILRCVPISNHLYFYWYRQILGQKVEFLVSFYNNEISEKSEIFDDQFSVERPDGSNFTLKIRSTKLEDSAMYFCASNDGGAYEQYFGPGTRLTVT.